Presented here are 8 T cell receptor beta chains from one specimen sequenced in a study of kidney transplant recipient with SARS-CoV-2 infection. TCRdb independently ran MiXCR on the reads; one entry per CDR3 protein. Seen here are roughly 230,000 distinct CDR3 sequences, around 26% observed once, and the top ten hold around 6.8%. The sample here was a blood sample, taken at baseline and between days 110 and 120 from a kidney transplant recipient. The receptor source for this set is a young adult male patient who had COVID-19 and was a kidney transplant recipient. Some T cells may possibly be graft donor cells.

As for this clonotype: One base away lies a much larger clone, so this may be a sequencing read error. The chain is built from TRBV28 and TRBJ1-1, with D unclear. The CDR3 covers 13 residues. CDR1 and CDR2 (germline): MDHEN, SYDVKM. CDR3 residues: CAGRLIMNTEAFF. The DNA of the CDR3 is TGTGCCGGCAGGTTAATTATGAACACTGAAGCTTTCTTT.

This clonotype was seen repeatedly, ten times or more. The chain has TRBV19 and TRBJ2-3, with 9 bases that match TRBD2. The CDR3 covers 14 residues. V lost 8 bases to trimming and J lost 5 bases; unmatched junction nucleotides: 8. CDR1 is LNHDA and CDR2 is SQIVND in the germline V gene (reference sequence). CDR3 region: CASGAGLAIDTQYF. CDR3 bases: TGTGCCAGTGGGGCCGGACTAGCGATAGATACGCAGTATTTT.

Notes on this clonotype: This may stem from a read error, because a much larger clone lies one nucleotide away. The chain is built from TRBV7-9 and TRBJ2-4; a possible D gene is TRBD2 (5 bases). Trimming took 5 bases from V and 13 from J, leaving 27 bases between them. This CDR3 contains 16 residues. Germline CDR1 SEHNR, CDR2 FQNEAQ (reference sequence). The CDR3 region has the DNA TGTGCCAGCAGCACCATCCGGGCGGGTAGAAAGAGTGAGCAGTACTTC. Its protein is CASSTIRAGRKSEQYF.

At least ten counts were recorded for this clonotype. CDR3 nucleotides: TGTGCCACCAGTGATCAGGGACAATACCAAGAGACCCAGTACTTC. This translates into CATSDQGQYQETQYF. The chain employs TRBV24-1 and TRBJ2-5; D is possibly TRBD1 (6 bases). Germline V gene data show CDR1 as KGHDR and CDR2 as SFDVKD. The CDR3 is made up of 15 amino acids. V lost 3 bases, J lost 0 bases, and 10 bases lay in between.

At least ten counts were recorded for this clonotype. The chain employs TRBV28 and TRBJ2-1; 8 bases map to TRBD2. The V and J ends lost 2 bases and 11 bases, in that order; junction bases with no gene match: 5. In germline, CDR1 is MDHEN, CDR2 SYDVKM. This CDR3 contains 13 residues. CDR3 loop: CASSLGPGGKQFF. In DNA form, the CDR3 reads TGTGCCAGCAGTTTAGGTCCGGGGGGGAAGCAGTTCTTC.

This clonotype has a handful of counts. The V call is TRBV3-1, the J call TRBJ1-1; D unclear. The length of the CDR3 is 17 residues. Looked up from germline, CDR1 is LGHDT and CDR2 is YNNKEL (reference sequence). The V and J ends lost 5 bases and 4 bases respectively, with 23 bases between them. The DNA for the CDR3 is TGTGCCAGCAGCATATTGCGTCCCATTTCAATTCGCACTGAAGCTTTCTTT. Protein sequence: CASSILRPISIRTEAFF.

This clonotype was recorded at least ten times. V usage is TRBV27 and J usage is TRBJ1-2, with D possibly TRBD1 on 6 matching bases. Germline-derived CDR1 and CDR2 are MNHEY and SMNVEV (reference sequence). The CDR3 runs to 14 residues. Trimming stripped 5 bases from V and 4 bases from J, with 14 bases between. The DNA for the CDR3 is TGTGCCAGCAGTCCAGGGACACCGCCCTATGGCTACACCTTC. Protein sequence: CASSPGTPPYGYTF.

On this clonotype: This may be a read error: a much more frequent sequence differs by one nucleotide. The rearrangement links TRBV3-1 to TRBJ2-2, with D uncertain. Germline V gene data show CDR1 as LGHDT and CDR2 as YNNKEL (reference sequence). The CDR3 is 18 residues long. This CDR3 is CAGSFKYPISGLTGELFF. Here the CDR3 DNA reads TGTGCCGGCAGCTTCAAATATCCCATTTCAGGCTTGACCGGGGAGCTGTTTTTT.